The rows below give T cell receptor beta chains drawn from one sample of a study of preoperative IRX-2 immunotherapy in early breast cancer. Generated by immunoSEQ multiplex PCR, the TCRdb table keeps only in-frame clones and is missing some. Among roughly 24,000 clones, approximately 72% were seen once, and the ten largest hold 6.8%. This material consisted of lymph node tissue, taken after IRX-2 immunotherapy. The receptors derive from a human donor with breast cancer. The CDR3 runs from the conserved cysteine through the conserved F or W. D genes are given only for firm matches. Not every row has a clone size; where given, it reads once, few, many or a size class.

v_call,d_call,cdr3_length,j_call,clone_size,cdr3_nt,cdr3_aa
TRBV1,NA,15,TRBJ2-7,NA,TGCGCCAGCAGCCAGGGACGGGGCCAGGTCTACGAGCAGTACTTC,CASSQGRGQVYEQYF
TRBV15,NA,18,TRBJ1-3,once,TGTGCCACCAGCAGACCGTCTGGGGGATTCCTCTCTGGAAACACCATATATTTT,CATSRPSGGFLSGNTIYF
TRBV6-8,TRBD1,13,TRBJ1-2,NA,TGTGCCACACACAGGGGGCAGGACTATAGCTACACCTTC,CATHRGQDYSYTF
TRBV18,NA,13,TRBJ2-5,NA,TGTGCCAGCTCACCAACGCTAGTCGGGACCCAGTACTTC,CASSPTLVGTQYF
TRBV7-1,NA,13,TRBJ1-2,once,TGTGCCAGCAGCCCGGGATCTAACTATGGCTACACCTTC,CASSPGSNYGYTF
TRBV5-1,TRBD2,18,TRBJ2-5,NA,TGCGCCAGCAGCTTGACGACTAGCGGGAGTGGGGGCGAAGAGACCCAGTACTTC,CASSLTTSGSGGEETQYF
TRBV10-2,TRBD1,14,TRBJ2-2,once,TGCGCCAGCAGTGGGGACAGGGGGCGAGGGGAGCTGTTTTTT,CASSGDRGRGELFF
TRBV7-1,NA,13,TRBJ2-7,once,TGTGCCAGCAGCCAGACCCGGTTGGGCGAGCAGTACTTC,CASSQTRLGEQYF
TRBV6-8,NA,16,TRBJ1-4,few,TGTGCCAGCAGTTACATGGGAGGCGGATTGAGTGAAAAACTGTTTTTT,CASSYMGGGLSEKLFF
TRBV18,NA,12,TRBJ2-7,NA,TGTGCCAGCTCACCCAAAGCGGACGAGCAGTACTTC,CASSPKADEQYF
TRBV19,NA,16,TRBJ2-6,few,TGTGCCAGTAGTACCCTTCGGGGGTACGGGGCCAACGTCCTGACTTTC,CASSTLRGYGANVLTF
TRBV28,TRBD1,16,TRBJ1-5,NA,TGTGCCAGCAGTCGTACCGGGACAGGCCTAAATCAGCCCCAGCATTTT,CASSRTGTGLNQPQHF
TRBV7-2,NA,14,TRBJ1-2,NA,TGTGCCAGCATTAAACGGGGAGCTAACTATGGCTACACCTTC,CASIKRGANYGYTF
TRBV6-8,NA,12,TRBJ2-7,NA,TGTGCCAGCACTCGAGGGAGCTACGAGCAGTACTTC,CASTRGSYEQYF
TRBV6-8,TRBD2,17,TRBJ2-1,NA,TGTGCCAGCAGTTACGCGTTGGGGAGGGCCGTAGAGGATGAGCAGTTCTTC,CASSYALGRAVEDEQFF
TRBV6-8,NA,14,TRBJ2-1,few,TGTGCCAGCAGGCCCACTCAGCGCCTCAATGAGCAGTTCTTC,CASRPTQRLNEQFF
TRBV7-1,NA,14,TRBJ2-1,NA,TGTGCCAGCAGCCTGGACACGGGATTCAATGAGCAGTTCTTC,CASSLDTGFNEQFF
TRBV12-5,NA,13,TRBJ2-3,NA,TGTGCTAGTAGCGCTAGCGGCACAGATACGCAGTATTTT,CASSASGTDTQYF
TRBV6-8,TRBD1,16,TRBJ2-2,NA,TGTGCCAGCGTTGACAGGGTCATTAGTCGAATCGGGGAGCTGTTTTTT,CASVDRVISRIGELFF
TRBV6-8,NA,16,TRBJ2-6,NA,TGTGCCAGTATGGACGGCTGGATCTCTGGGGCCAACGTCCTGACTTTC,CASMDGWISGANVLTF
TRBV14,NA,14,TRBJ2-7,few,TGTGCCAGCAGCCAAGCCCCGTCGACTATCCAGCAGTACTTC,CASSQAPSTIQQYF
TRBV5-1,NA,14,TRBJ1-2,NA,TGCGCCAGCAGCTCGACACTTGTTAACTATGGCTACACCTTC,CASSSTLVNYGYTF
TRBV23-1,NA,15,TRBJ2-3,few,TGCGCCAGCAGCCAAGGGCTACCGTTGAGAGATACGCAGTATTTT,CASSQGLPLRDTQYF
TRBV11-3,NA,17,TRBJ2-7,NA,TGTGCCAGCAGCTTAGATCTGGCGCAGGGGATTACCTACGAGCAGTACTTC,CASSLDLAQGITYEQYF
TRBV11-3,NA,17,TRBJ1-1,NA,TGTGCCAGCAGCCACATAGTAGGGACCGGATGGGCCACTGAAGCTTTCTTT,CASSHIVGTGWATEAFF
TRBV10-2,NA,16,TRBJ2-3,NA,TGCGCCAGCAGTGGGGCCGGGAGTACTTTCACAGATACGCAGTATTTT,CASSGAGSTFTDTQYF
TRBV15,TRBD1,14,TRBJ2-7,NA,TGTGCCACCAGCAACCGACAGGGGCACCACGAGCAGTACTTC,CATSNRQGHHEQYF
TRBV6-8,NA,12,TRBJ2-7,NA,TGTGCCATCAGCAGGGTAGCGGACGAGCAGTACTTC,CAISRVADEQYF
TRBV19,NA,15,TRBJ2-7,few,TGTGCCAGTAGTATAAATTTCGGGACATTCTACGAGCAGTACTTC,CASSINFGTFYEQYF
TRBV5-1,TRBD1,15,TRBJ2-1,once,TGCGCCAGCAGCACCGGGACAGGGGGATACAATGAGCAGTTCTTC,CASSTGTGGYNEQFF
TRBV6-8,NA,15,TRBJ1-1,NA,TGTGCCAGCAGTCAGAGTGGGAACAGACGGACTGAAGCTTTCTTT,CASSQSGNRRTEAFF
TRBV6-7,NA,18,TRBJ2-4,NA,TGTGCCAGCAGTGAATATCTCGACAGGGCGGCTAGCGGGTCCAAGCGGTACTTC,CASSEYLDRAASGSKRYF
TRBV11-3,TRBD1,14,TRBJ2-7,NA,TGTGCCAGCAGACCAAGACAGGGTTCCTACGAGCAGTACTTC,CASRPRQGSYEQYF
TRBV6-8,TRBD2,15,TRBJ2-3,NA,TGTGCCAGCAGTCTAGGACGGGGGGTTACAGATACGCAGTATTTT,CASSLGRGVTDTQYF
TRBV6-8,NA,16,TRBJ2-3,NA,TGTGCCAGCAGTACAAACCGGGGCTACTACACAGATACGCAGTATTTT,CASSTNRGYYTDTQYF
TRBV19,NA,14,TRBJ2-5,NA,TGTGCCAGTAGTATAGGTACAGGGCGGGAGACCCAGTACTTC,CASSIGTGRETQYF
TRBV30,NA,11,TRBJ2-5,NA,TGTGCCTGGAGTGTAGGGGAGACCCAGTACTTC,CAWSVGETQYF
TRBV18,TRBD1,14,TRBJ1-1,NA,TGTGCCAGCTCACCATCCAGGGGGACCACTGAAGCTTTCTTT,CASSPSRGTTEAFF
TRBV29-1,TRBD1,15,TRBJ1-2,medium-sized,TGCAGCGTTGTGTTGGACAGGGGGTTGTTCGATGGCTACACCTTC,CSVVLDRGLFDGYTF
TRBV5-1,TRBD1,16,TRBJ2-1,NA,TGCGCCAGCAGCTTGCCCCAGGGGGTCTCCTACAATGAGCAGTTCTTC,CASSLPQGVSYNEQFF
TRBV25-1,TRBD1,14,TRBJ1-2,NA,TGTGCCAGCACGCCGGGGACAGGCTCCTATGGCTACACCTTC,CASTPGTGSYGYTF
TRBV11-3,NA,14,TRBJ2-3,once,TGTGCCAGCAGCTTTGGCGGTAGCACAGATACGCAGTATTTT,CASSFGGSTDTQYF
TRBV30,NA,16,TRBJ1-5,NA,TGTGCCTGGAGTCCCCGGGGCCCTAATAGCAATCAGCCCCAGCATTTT,CAWSPRGPNSNQPQHF
TRBV6-8,NA,15,TRBJ1-2,NA,TGTGCCAGCAGTTACTCGCACACGACCTGGTATGGCTACACCTTC,CASSYSHTTWYGYTF
TRBV19,TRBD1,15,TRBJ1-3,NA,TGTGCCAGTGAGGGGCAGGGGGCGTCTGGAAACACCATATATTTT,CASEGQGASGNTIYF
TRBV12-5,NA,16,TRBJ2-3,NA,TGTGCTAGTGCCACGGGTCCCACTCTAGACACAGATACGCAGTATTTT,CASATGPTLDTDTQYF
TRBV30,NA,11,TRBJ1-2,few,TGTGCCTGGAGTGGTCCTTTTGGCTACACCTTC,CAWSGPFGYTF
TRBV6-8,NA,15,TRBJ1-3,NA,TGTGCCAGCATTCGACTGGCGGAGGTGGGAAACACCATATATTTT,CASIRLAEVGNTIYF
TRBV11-3,TRBD2,14,TRBJ2-7,few,TGTGCCAGCAGCTCTGGGCGGGAGGGCTACGAGCAGTACTTC,CASSSGREGYEQYF
TRBV7-6,TRBD2,15,TRBJ2-2,NA,TGTGCCAGCAGCCTGCGGACTAGCGCAGGCGGGGAGCTGTTTTTT,CASSLRTSAGGELFF
TRBV6-8,NA,13,TRBJ2-1,few,TGTGCCAGCAGTTACTCGAATGGCAATGAGCAGTTCTTC,CASSYSNGNEQFF
TRBV12-1,NA,13,TRBJ2-2,NA,TGTGCCAGCAGCCGACAGGGTACCGGGGAGCTGTTTTTT,CASSRQGTGELFF
TRBV15,TRBD1,17,TRBJ1-5,medium-sized,TGTGCCACCAGCAGAGATCCCCCCGGGACAGGGTCGCAGCCCCAGCATTTT,CATSRDPPGTGSQPQHF
TRBV28,NA,12,TRBJ2-7,NA,TGTGCCAGCAAAACAACCTCCTACGAGCAGTACTTC,CASKTTSYEQYF
TRBV11-3,NA,16,TRBJ1-2,NA,TGTGCCAGCAGCCCAACCTATGGAGGTCCGGGCTATGGCTACACCTTC,CASSPTYGGPGYGYTF
TRBV11-3,TRBD2,16,TRBJ2-3,NA,TGTGCCAGCAGCTGGCCCGGGACTAGCACAACAGATACGCAGTATTTT,CASSWPGTSTTDTQYF
TRBV14,NA,13,TRBJ1-1,NA,TGTGCCAGCAGGGACGGCGGCAGGACTGAAGCTTTCTTT,CASRDGGRTEAFF